The next 21 T cell receptor beta chains were all read from a single sample in a study of human T cells and chemical hapten exposure. TCRdb processed the RACE reads anew with MiXCR; each CDR3 protein has one entry. The sample includes about 130,000 distinct CDR3 sequences, about 9% of them seen just once. As for time point: healthy volunteer bleed at 2 weeks. The authors extracted total RNA from unfractionated whole blood. Sequencing input: whole blood. These receptors were obtained from a male donor in good health. Some clones in this sample may be carry-over from other donors' samples.

The chain carries TRBV5-5 and TRBJ1-1, with D perhaps TRBD1 (5 bases). The CDR3 length is 16 residues. The V gene lost 0 bases and the J gene lost 1 base, with 13 bases spanning the gap. Germline CDR1 is SGHKS and CDR2 is YYEKEE (reference sequence). The CDR3 bases are TGTGCCAGCAGCTTGGTGGACACACATTCGAACACTGAAGCTTTCTTT. Amino acids: CASSLVDTHSNTEAFF.

This clonotype was counted at least ten times. The J gene is TRBJ1-5, the V gene TRBV6-5; no clear D. V lost 5 bases to trimming and J lost 6 bases, with 23 bases between them. CDR1 is MNHEY, CDR2 SVGAGI, per germline. The length of the CDR3 is 17 residues. In DNA, the CDR3 is TGTGCCAGCAGTCCCGGTATTGTCACCCCAGCAAGTCAGCCCCAGCATTTT. This translates into CASSPGIVTPASQPQHF.

This clonotype was counted at least ten times. The chain links TRBV7-9 to TRBJ2-7; D call uncertain. The CDR3 spans 12 residues. Germline CDR1 and CDR2: SEHNR and FQNEAQ (reference sequence). V was pared by 6 bases and J by 2 bases, with 8 bases between. This CDR3 is CASSSTTYEQYF. DNA of the CDR3: TGTGCCAGCAGTTCAACCACCTACGAGCAGTACTTC.

V usage is TRBV29-1 and J usage is TRBJ2-2; no reliable D call. V was clipped by 7 bases and J by 4 bases, with 7 bases between them. Germline CDR1 and CDR2: SQVTM and ANQGSEA. The CDR3 has 11 amino acids. The CDR3 spells CSAGPTGELFF. The CDR3 DNA reads TGCAGCGCTGGGCCCACCGGGGAGCTGTTTTTT.

The chain carries TRBV7-8 and TRBJ2-5; 10 bases match TRBD2. V gave up 5 bases and J gave up 1 base; unmatched junction bases: 7. CDR1 and CDR2 (germline): SGHVS, FQNEAQ. The CDR3 sequence is 16 residues long. The CDR3 DNA reads as TGTGCCAGCAGCCCCACTAGCGGGGCCCTCCAAGAGACCCAGTACTTC. Its translation is CASSPTSGALQETQYF.

A few counts support this clonotype. This sequence joins TRBV4-3 and TRBJ1-3, with no clear D. The CDR3 is 18 amino acids. Germline values: CDR1 LGHNA, CDR2 YSLEER. V lost 1 base to trimming and J lost 3 bases, with 19 bases between them. Here the CDR3 DNA reads TGCGCCAGCAGCCAAGTAAATGGTCTCTCGATAAATGGAAACACCATATATTTT. Protein sequence: CASSQVNGLSINGNTIYF.

V gene TRBV6-5 combines with J gene TRBJ1-1; the match to TRBD1 covers 8 bases. The CDR3 totals 15 residues. V lost 6 bases and J lost 0; bases outside the gene matches: 6. In germline, CDR1 is MNHEY, CDR2 SVGAGI. The chain's CDR3 is CASRPTGDMNTEAFF. CDR3 DNA: TGTGCCAGCAGGCCGACAGGGGACATGAACACTGAAGCTTTCTTT.

The chain couples TRBV10-3 to TRBJ2-7; tentatively, D is TRBD1 (5 bases). CDR1 ENHRY and CDR2 SYGVKD come from the germline V gene. The CDR3 extends over 12 amino acids. V lost 3 bases and J 6 bases, leaving 9 bases between the germline ends. DNA for the CDR3: TGTGCCATCAGTGACCAAGGGGTCGAGCAGTACTTC. Residues: CAISDQGVEQYF.

This clonotype was recorded at least ten times. The chain carries TRBV10-3 and TRBJ1-1; D is perhaps TRBD1 (5 bases). The germline CDR1 and CDR2 sequences are ENHRY and SYGVKD. CDR3 length: 16 residues. Trimming stripped 7 bases from V and 0 bases from J, with 18 bases between. CDR3 amino acids: CAIKGREGGMNTEAFF. CDR3 coding DNA: TGTGCCATCAAGGGCAGGGAAGGTGGAATGAACACTGAAGCTTTCTTT.

CDR3 loop: CASTPDRAGNSPLHF. The DNA of the CDR3 is TGTGCCAGCACCCCGGACAGGGCTGGGAATTCACCCCTCCACTTT. The chain links TRBV2 to TRBJ1-6; TRBD1 matches 8 bases. The CDR3 has 15 amino acids. Germline V gene lookup returns CDR1 SNHLY and CDR2 FYNNEI. V shed 7 bases and J 7 bases; nucleotides not matched to a gene: 9.

This clonotype was observed many times. The V gene is TRBV5-4, the J gene TRBJ2-3; D remains unclear. CDR1 is SGHNT and CDR2 is YYREEE in the germline V gene (reference sequence). The CDR3 consists of 15 residues. V was clipped by 6 bases and J by 7 bases, with 21 bases between them. The CDR3 DNA is TGTGCCAGCACCGTAACCGGAGATCGAACCTATACGCAGTATTTT. It is translated as CASTVTGDRTYTQYF.

A few counts support this clonotype. The V gene is TRBV20-1, the J gene TRBJ2-1; D possibly corresponds to TRBD1 (5 bases). Trimming took off 1 base at V and 5 bases at J, with 15 bases between the two ends. The CDR3 is 15 amino acids. The V gene's germline CDR1 is DFQATT and CDR2 SNEGSKA (reference sequence). The CDR3 nucleotides read TGCAGTGCTAGAGCCGTGCGACAGCTAGACAATGAGCAGTTCTTC. Amino acid sequence: CSARAVRQLDNEQFF.

This clonotype was counted between two and nine times. The chain is built from TRBV5-1 and TRBJ1-1, with D hard to call. The CDR3 extends over 15 amino acids. Germline CDR1 reads SGHRS; CDR2 reads YFSETQ. V lost 0 bases and J lost 4, with 13 bases in between. The CDR3 is CASSLVTGVGTEAFF. DNA of the CDR3: TGCGCCAGCAGCTTGGTTACGGGCGTCGGCACTGAAGCTTTCTTT. Full variable domain (outside the CDR3, taken from reference TRBV5-1 and TRBJ1-1): KAGVTQTPRYLIKTRGQQVTLSCSPISGHRSVSWYQQTPGQGLQFLFEYFSETQRNKGNFPGRFSGRQFSNSRSEMNVSTLELGDSALYLCASSLVTGVGTEAFFGQGTRLTVV.

The V call is TRBV20-1, the J call TRBJ1-4; D call uncertain. Trimming took off 5 bases at V and 0 bases at J, with 7 bases between the two ends. The CDR3 has 13 amino acids. The germline V gene has CDR1 DFQATT and CDR2 SNEGSKA (reference sequence). In DNA, the CDR3 is TGCAGTGCTCTGGGTCCAACTAATGAAAAACTGTTTTTT. The encoded protein is CSALGPTNEKLFF.

This clonotype showed up many times. The J gene is TRBJ2-5, the V gene TRBV10-2; the match to TRBD2 covers 14 bases. Trimming removed 5 bases from V and 4 bases from J; junction bases left unmatched: 3. CDR1 is WSHSY, CDR2 SAAADI, per germline. This CDR3 has 15 amino acids. This CDR3 reads CASSPGLAGVETQYF. DNA of the CDR3: TGCGCCAGCAGTCCGGGACTAGCGGGAGTAGAGACCCAGTACTTC.

This clonotype was recorded a few times. The chain joins TRBV3-1 to TRBJ1-1; possibly TRBD1 for D (5 bases). The CDR3 runs to 14 residues. The germline V gene has CDR1 LGHDT and CDR2 YNNKEL (reference sequence). V shed 1 base and J shed 5 bases, with 11 bases lying between them. CDR3 nucleotide sequence: TGTGCCAGCAGCCAAGTAGCGGGGGATACTGAAGCTTTCTTT. Its translation: CASSQVAGDTEAFF.

This clonotype was detected a few times. The rearrangement joins TRBV4-3 to TRBJ1-6; no clear D gene. Looked up from germline, CDR1 is LGHNA and CDR2 is YSLEER. The CDR3 is made up of 15 amino acids. With 0 bases removed from V and 7 bases from J, the gap between germline ends came to 10 bases. The CDR3 region is CASSQDRGRNSPLHF. CDR3 nucleotides: TGCGCCAGCAGCCAAGATCGCGGACGGAATTCACCCCTCCACTTT.

At least ten counts were recorded for this clonotype. The chain links TRBV13 to TRBJ2-1, with D perhaps given as TRBD1 or TRBD2 (5 bases each). V lost 5 bases and J lost 5, with 13 bases in between. Germline values: CDR1 PRHDT, CDR2 FYEKMQ (reference sequence). The CDR3 runs 14 residues. As DNA, the CDR3 is TGTGCCAGCAGCGAGGGGACCGGTAACAATGAGCAGTTCTTC. This sequence encodes CASSEGTGNNEQFF.

A few counts support this clonotype. The CDR3 protein is CASSQGVSSGNIQYF. The DNA of the CDR3 is TGTGCCAGCAGCCAAGGAGTTTCCAGCGGAAACATTCAGTACTTC. This chain joins TRBV3-1 and TRBJ2-4; possible D gene TRBD2, 5 bases. Trimming shortened V by 1 base and J by 6 bases, and 13 bases separated the two germline ends. This CDR3 spans 15 amino acids. Germline values: CDR1 LGHDT, CDR2 YNNKEL (reference sequence). The full variable domain, with the rest looked up from reference TRBV3-1 and TRBJ2-4, is DTAVSQTPKYLVTQMGNDKSIKCEQNLGHDTMYWYKQDSKKFLKIMFSYNNKELIINETVPNRFSPKSPDKAHLNLHINSLELGDSAVYFCASSQGVSSGNIQYFGAGTRLSVL.

Ten or more counts support this clonotype. The chain couples TRBV6-6 to TRBJ2-2; a weak D match, TRBD2 (6 bases). The V end lost 7 bases, the J end lost 0 bases, and 9 bases lay between the germline ends. The germline CDR1 and CDR2 sequences are MNHNY and SVGAGI (reference sequence). This CDR3 spans 14 amino acids. The CDR3 coding sequence is TGTGCCAGCACGGGACTGCCGAACACCGGGGAGCTGTTTTTT. Translating gives CASTGLPNTGELFF.

V gene TRBV11-2 combines with J gene TRBJ2-2, with 12 bases lining up with TRBD1. V dropped 10 bases and J dropped 4; count of bases not matched to a gene: 7. The germline V gene encodes CDR1 SGHAT and CDR2 FQNNGV. There are 15 residues in the CDR3. The CDR3 coding sequence is TGTGCCATCCCGAAGGGACAGGGGGCCACCGGGGAGCTGTTTTTT. Its protein is CAIPKGQGATGELFF.